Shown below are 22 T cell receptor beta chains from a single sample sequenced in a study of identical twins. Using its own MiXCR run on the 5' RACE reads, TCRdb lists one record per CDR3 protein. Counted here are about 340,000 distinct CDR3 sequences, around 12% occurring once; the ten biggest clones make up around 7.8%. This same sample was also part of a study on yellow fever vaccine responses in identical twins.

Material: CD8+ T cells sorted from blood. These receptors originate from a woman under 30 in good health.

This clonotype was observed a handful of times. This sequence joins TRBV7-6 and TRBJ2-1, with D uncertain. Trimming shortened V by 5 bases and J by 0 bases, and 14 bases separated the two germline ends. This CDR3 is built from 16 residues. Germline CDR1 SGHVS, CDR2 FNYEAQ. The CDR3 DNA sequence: TGTGCCAGCAGCGCCGACTGGCCGAGCTCCTACAATGAGCAGTTCTTC. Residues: CASSADWPSSYNEQFF.

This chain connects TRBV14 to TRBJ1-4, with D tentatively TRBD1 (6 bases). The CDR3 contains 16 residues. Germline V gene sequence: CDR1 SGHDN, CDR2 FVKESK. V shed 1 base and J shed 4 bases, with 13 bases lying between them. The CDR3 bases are TGTGCCAGCAGCCAAGCCGGGACAACCTATAATGAAAAACTGTTTTTT. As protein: CASSQAGTTYNEKLFF.

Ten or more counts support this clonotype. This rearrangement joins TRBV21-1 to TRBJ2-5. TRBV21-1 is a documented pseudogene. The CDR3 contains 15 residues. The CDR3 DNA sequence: TGTGCCAGCAGCAAAGGTGTTAGGACCCAAGAGACCCAGTACTTC. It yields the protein CASSKGVRTQETQYF.

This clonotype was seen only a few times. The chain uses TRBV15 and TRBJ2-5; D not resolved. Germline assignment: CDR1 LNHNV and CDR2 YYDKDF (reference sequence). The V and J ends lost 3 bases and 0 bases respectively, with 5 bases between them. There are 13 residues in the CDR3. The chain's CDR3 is CATSSPYQETQYF. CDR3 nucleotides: TGTGCCACCAGCAGCCCCTACCAAGAGACCCAGTACTTC.

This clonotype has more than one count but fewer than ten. CDR3 amino acids: CASSVQDNEQFF. In DNA, the CDR3 is TGCGCCAGCAGCGTACAGGACAATGAGCAGTTCTTC. V usage is TRBV5-1 and J usage is TRBJ2-1; a possible D gene is TRBD1 (5 bases). V was clipped by 4 bases and J by 5 bases, with 7 bases between them. This CDR3 comprises 12 residues. Germline CDR1 SGHRS, CDR2 YFSETQ.

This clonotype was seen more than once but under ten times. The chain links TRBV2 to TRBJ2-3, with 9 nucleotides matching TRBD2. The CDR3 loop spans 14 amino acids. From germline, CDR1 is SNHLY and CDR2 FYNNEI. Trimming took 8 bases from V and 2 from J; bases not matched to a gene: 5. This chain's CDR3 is CASCLAGTTDTQYF. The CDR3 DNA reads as TGTGCCAGCTGTCTAGCGGGGACCACAGATACGCAGTATTTT.

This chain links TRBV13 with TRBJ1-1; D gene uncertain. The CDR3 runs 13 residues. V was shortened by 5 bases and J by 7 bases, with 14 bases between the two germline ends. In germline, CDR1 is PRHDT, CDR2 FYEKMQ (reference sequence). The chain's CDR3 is CASSPGLPLEAFF. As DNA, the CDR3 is TGTGCCAGCAGCCCCGGGCTTCCACTTGAAGCTTTCTTT.

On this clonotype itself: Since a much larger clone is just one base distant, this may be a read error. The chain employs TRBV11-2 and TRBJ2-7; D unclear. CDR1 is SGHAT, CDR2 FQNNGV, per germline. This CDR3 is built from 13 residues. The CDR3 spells CGSSLSTYYEQYF. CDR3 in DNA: TGTGGCAGCAGCTTATCCACTTACTACGAGCAGTACTTC.

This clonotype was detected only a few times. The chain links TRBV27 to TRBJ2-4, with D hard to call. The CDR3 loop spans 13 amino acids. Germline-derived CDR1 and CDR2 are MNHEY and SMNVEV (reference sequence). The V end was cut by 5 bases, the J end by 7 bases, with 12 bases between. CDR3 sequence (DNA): TGTGCCAGCAGTAGTGCAGGTCCCAACATTCAGTACTTC. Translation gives CASSSAGPNIQYF.

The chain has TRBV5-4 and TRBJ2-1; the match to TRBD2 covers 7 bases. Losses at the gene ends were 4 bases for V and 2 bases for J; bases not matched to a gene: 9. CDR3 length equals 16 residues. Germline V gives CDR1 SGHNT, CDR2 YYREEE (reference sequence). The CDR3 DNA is TGTGCCAGCAGCCCCCTTCTAAGCGGGACCTACAATGAGCAGTTCTTC. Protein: CASSPLLSGTYNEQFF.

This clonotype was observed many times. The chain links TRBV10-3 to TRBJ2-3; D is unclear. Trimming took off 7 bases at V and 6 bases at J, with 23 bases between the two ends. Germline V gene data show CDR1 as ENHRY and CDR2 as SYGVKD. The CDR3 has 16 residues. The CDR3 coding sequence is TGTGCCATCATGGCGGCCGAAGCCTCATTGGGGGATACGCAGTATTTT. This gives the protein CAIMAAEASLGDTQYF.

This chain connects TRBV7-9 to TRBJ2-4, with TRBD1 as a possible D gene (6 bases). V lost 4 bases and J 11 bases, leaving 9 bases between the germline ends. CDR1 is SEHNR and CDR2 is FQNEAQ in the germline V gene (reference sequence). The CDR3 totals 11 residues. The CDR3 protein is CASSSRTVQYF. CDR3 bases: TGTGCCAGCAGCTCCCGGACAGTTCAGTACTTC.

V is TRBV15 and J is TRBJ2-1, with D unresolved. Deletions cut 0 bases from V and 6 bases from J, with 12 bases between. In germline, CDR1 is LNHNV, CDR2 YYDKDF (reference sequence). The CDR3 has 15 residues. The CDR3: CATSRDRSGGNEQFF. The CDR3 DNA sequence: TGTGCCACCAGCAGAGATAGGTCGGGCGGCAATGAGCAGTTCTTC.

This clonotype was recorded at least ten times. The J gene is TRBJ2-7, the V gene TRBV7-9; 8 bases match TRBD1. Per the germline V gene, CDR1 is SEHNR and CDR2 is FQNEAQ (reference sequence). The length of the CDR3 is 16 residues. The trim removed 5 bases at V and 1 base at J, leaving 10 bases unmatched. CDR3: CASSPPRDRPSYEQYF. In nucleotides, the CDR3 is TGTGCCAGCAGCCCCCCCCGGGACAGGCCTTCCTACGAGCAGTACTTC.

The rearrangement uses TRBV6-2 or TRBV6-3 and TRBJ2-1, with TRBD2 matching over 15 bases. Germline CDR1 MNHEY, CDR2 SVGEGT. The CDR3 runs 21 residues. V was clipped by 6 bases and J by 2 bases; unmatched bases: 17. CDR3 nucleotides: TGTGCCAGCAGCCGACAGGACCATGGGACTAGCGGGAGGAGGCCCTACAATGAGCAGTTCTTC. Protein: CASSRQDHGTSGRRPYNEQFF.

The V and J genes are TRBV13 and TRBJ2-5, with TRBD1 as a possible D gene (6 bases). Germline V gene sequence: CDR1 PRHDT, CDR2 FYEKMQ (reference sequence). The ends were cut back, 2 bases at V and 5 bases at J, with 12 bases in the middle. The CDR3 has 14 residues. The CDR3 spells CASSLRGGLETQYF. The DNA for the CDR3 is TGTGCCAGCAGCTTACGTGGGGGCCTCGAGACCCAGTACTTC.

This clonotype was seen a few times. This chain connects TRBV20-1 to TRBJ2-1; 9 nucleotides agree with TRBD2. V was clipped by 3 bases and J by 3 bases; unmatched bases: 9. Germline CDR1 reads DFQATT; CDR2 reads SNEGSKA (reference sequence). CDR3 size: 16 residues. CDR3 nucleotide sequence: TGCAGTGCTAGGACGATCGGGCGGGGGGGCTACAATGAGCAGTTCTTC. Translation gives CSARTIGRGGYNEQFF.

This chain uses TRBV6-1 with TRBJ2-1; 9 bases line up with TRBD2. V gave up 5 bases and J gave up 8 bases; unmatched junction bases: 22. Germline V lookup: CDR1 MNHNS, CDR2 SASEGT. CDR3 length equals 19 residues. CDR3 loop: CASSREGVSGRGGFDEQFF. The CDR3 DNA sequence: TGTGCCAGCAGTAGAGAGGGGGTTAGCGGGAGAGGGGGTTTCGATGAGCAGTTCTTC.

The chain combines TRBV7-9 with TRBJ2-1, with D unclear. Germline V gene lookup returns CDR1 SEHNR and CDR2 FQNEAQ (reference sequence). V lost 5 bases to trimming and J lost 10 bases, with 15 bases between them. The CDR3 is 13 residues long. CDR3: CASSAGPWAEQFF. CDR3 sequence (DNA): TGTGCCAGCAGCGCCGGGCCCTGGGCCGAGCAGTTCTTC.

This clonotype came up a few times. The CDR3 DNA follows: TGTGCCAGCAGCTTATGGGAAAGCGAGCAGTACGTC. Protein: CASSLWESEQYV. The J gene is TRBJ2-7, the V gene TRBV11-2; D not certain. V lost 2 bases to trimming and J lost 6 bases, with 8 bases between them. CDR1 and CDR2 from the germline V gene are SGHAT and FQNNGV. The CDR3 spans 12 residues.

CDR3 protein: CASSIGLRGPYQETQYF. The CDR3 nucleotides are TGTGCCAGTAGTATCGGCCTTAGGGGTCCTTACCAAGAGACCCAGTACTTC. The chain combines TRBV19 with TRBJ2-5, with D possibly being TRBD1 (5 bases). Germline V gives CDR1 LNHDA, CDR2 SQIVND (reference sequence). The CDR3 runs 17 residues. The V gene lost 3 bases and the J gene lost 0 bases, with 17 bases spanning the gap.

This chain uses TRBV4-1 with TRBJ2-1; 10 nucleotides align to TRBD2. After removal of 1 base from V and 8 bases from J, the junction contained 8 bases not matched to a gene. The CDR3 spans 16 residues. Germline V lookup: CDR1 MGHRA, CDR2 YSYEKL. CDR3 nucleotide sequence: TGCGCCAGCAGCCAAGGGTCGGGACTAGCGTTTGATGAGCAGTTCTTC. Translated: CASSQGSGLAFDEQFF.